The clone carrying this T cell receptor beta chain showed up many times. V was cut by 4 bases and J by 4 bases, with 10 bases left in between. Germline-derived CDR1 and CDR2 are KGHSH and LQKENI. The CDR3 consists of 14 residues. It was RNA transcripts that yielded the amplified TCR beta CDR3 regions. First-round RT-PCR targeting the TCR CDR3 was performed with the HTBI primer set. TCRdb reprocessed the multiplex PCR reads via MiXCR and lists one record per CDR3 protein. In the table there are more than 350,000 distinct CDR3 sequences, about 18% of which are singletons. The record originates from a study of T cells in Graves' hyperthyroidism and ophthalmopathy. Study-wide background: Peripheral blood samples were taken at initial diagnosis, prior to any treatment.

Those patients with uncontrolled infection, other autoimmune disease, pregnancy or lactation were excluded. Blood was drawn at first hyperthyroidism diagnosis, before any ophthalmopathy symptoms. The TCR was taken from a woman in her thirties with Graves' hyperthyroidism that later progressed to Graves' ophthalmopathy. The chain combines TRBV18 with TRBJ1-4; D is possibly TRBD1 (6 bases). Sequencing was carried out using blood. CDR3 nucleotide sequence: TGTGCCAGCTCACACCCGGACAGTAATGAAAAACTGTTTTTT. Its protein product is CASSHPDSNEKLFF. The variable domain in full, completed from reference TRBV18 and TRBJ1-4, reads NAGVMQNPRHLVRRRGQEARLRCSPMKGHSHVYWYRQLPEEGLKFMVYLQKENIIDESGMPKERFSAEFPKEGPSILRIQQVVRGDSAAYFCASSHPDSNEKLFFGSGTQLSVL.